These T cell receptor beta chains were read from a single sample in a study of blood T cell repertoires in COVID-19. Profiled with immunoSEQ multiplex PCR; TCRdb holds only in-frame clones, not every one. The sample has fewer than 120,000 clones, roughly 91% seen once; the top ten hold approximately 3.3%. Specimen: peripheral blood. All receptors come from a woman between 50 and 59 years old with acute or convalescent COVID-19. The CDR3 runs from the conserved cysteine through the conserved F or W. D genes are given only for firm matches. Some rows have no size entry. The others give once, few or many, or a class for an expanded clone.

NA,TRBV3-1/TRBV3-2,TRBJ1-2,NA,TGTGCCAGCAGCCAAGCAGGGGAAGTCGAAGGTGGCTACACCTTC,CASSQAGEVEGGYTF
TRBD1,TRBV6-5,TRBJ2-5,NA,TGTGCCAGCAGTTTTGGGACAGGGGCGGTGAGAGAGACCCAGTACTTC,CASSFGTGAVRETQYF
NA,TRBV5-6,TRBJ2-6,few,TGTGCCAGCAGCTTCCTACAGGATAGCTCTGGGGCCAACGTCCTGACTTTC,CASSFLQDSSGANVLTF
NA,TRBV7-9,TRBJ2-3,NA,TGTGCCAGCCTGAGGGATACGCAGTATTTT,CASLRDTQYF
NA,TRBV6-5,TRBJ1-1,NA,TGTGCCAGCAGTTACCGGAGTATGAACACTGAAGCTTTCTTT,CASSYRSMNTEAFF
NA,TRBV1,TRBJ2-7,NA,TGCACCAGCAGCCAAGATTGGCGGGAGATAGGTTACGAGCAGTACTTC,CTSSQDWREIGYEQYF
TRBD2,TRBV29-1,TRBJ2-1,NA,TGCAGCGTTGTAAAGCGGGAGAGGGACAATGAGCAGTTCTTC,CSVVKRERDNEQFF
NA,TRBV18,TRBJ1-1,NA,TGTGCCAGCTCACTCGGGTTTGGTAACACTGAAGCTTTCTTT,CASSLGFGNTEAFF
NA,TRBV6-5,TRBJ2-2,NA,TGTGCCACCTCATCTAGTTCAGTCCCCGGGGAGCTGTTTTTT,CATSSSSVPGELFF
TRBD1,TRBV6-6,TRBJ2-3,NA,TGTGCCAGCAGTTCACCAGGGGGCGCAGATACGCAGTATTTT,CASSSPGGADTQYF
TRBD2,TRBV11-1,TRBJ2-1,once,TGTGCCAGCAGCCCACAGGCGGGAGGAGGGACGAATGAGCAGTTCTTC,CASSPQAGGGTNEQFF
NA,TRBV11-2,TRBJ2-6,NA,TGTGCCAGCAGCCTTGTGTCTGGGGCCAACGTCCTGACTTTC,CASSLVSGANVLTF
TRBD1,TRBV30,TRBJ1-2,NA,TGTGCCTGGTCCAGGACAGGGGCAGGCTACACCTTC,CAWSRTGAGYTF
NA,TRBV6-5,TRBJ1-1,many,TGTGCCAGCAGTTACTCCGCCACAGGGAACACTGAAGCTTTCTTT,CASSYSATGNTEAFF
NA,TRBV30,TRBJ1-3,NA,TGTGCCTGGAACGGTAGAGAGAGCTGGACAGCTGCGACCGAGGGCACCATATATTTT,CAWNGRESWTAATEGTIYF
NA,TRBV11-3,TRBJ2-7,once,TGTGCCAGCAGCTTAGATCGCGCCTCGCGCGAGCAGTACTTC,CASSLDRASREQYF
TRBD2,TRBV23-1,TRBJ2-1,NA,TGCGCCAGCAGACCTCGGGGGCTAGCGGGAGGGCCCGGGAGAAATGAGCAGTTCTTC,CASRPRGLAGGPGRNEQFF
NA,TRBV19,TRBJ2-1,NA,TGTGCCAGTACCTCCTCCAATGAGCAGTTCTTC,CASTSSNEQFF
NA,TRBV18,TRBJ2-1,few,TGTGCCAGCTCCCCCTCAGGCAATGAGCAGTTCTTC,CASSPSGNEQFF